The present entry profiles one T cell receptor (beta chain) with its context. Its antigen is unidentified. The primer mix had 60 Vbeta and 13 Jbeta primers. The protocol was immunoSEQ multiplex PCR, while the TCRdb copy is restricted to in-frame clones and leaves out a portion. The sample holds some 150,000 clones, about 80% seen once. The sample is drawn from a study of cytomegalovirus exposure and HLA in healthy donors. Study-wide findings and caveats: A list of 150 or so TCR beta chains associated with cytomegalovirus was given. As was reported, the HLA-A and HLA-B alleles of most subjects were accurately predicted from TCR beta sequences. An assumption of roughly uniform sequencing depth across donors underlay the presence/absence analyses. Trimming of TCR beta V- and J-genes showed a link, identified in a later analysis, to a missense DCLRE1C variant.

Germline trimming cut 6 bases from V and 4 bases from J; bases unmatched to any gene: 7. There are 15 residues in the CDR3. Looked up from germline, CDR1 is MDHEN and CDR2 is SYDVKM. Sequencing was done on a sample of PBMCs. The chain recombines TRBV28 with TRBJ1-1; 11 positions match TRBD1. The receptor was derived from a woman between 45 and 60 years old in good health and CMV-seronegative. The CDR3 sequence is CASSNHGTGGTEAFF. The DNA of the CDR3 is TGTGCCAGCAGCAACCATGGGACAGGGGGCACTGAAGCTTTCTTT.